This T cell receptor (beta chain) was observed in a study of response to subunit inactivated influenza vaccine. Study-level findings and limits: Authors suggested seasonal influenza vaccinations each recruit few new T cells.

This clonotype was detected only a few times. As yet, its antigen is unknown. TCRdb re-called the RT-PCR reads with MiXCR, one entry per CDR3 protein. The data show fewer than 650,000 distinct CDR3 sequences, 13% seen once. The CDR3 runs 13 residues. The V and J ends lost 5 bases and 7 bases respectively, with 12 bases between them. Sequenced here: PBMCs from blood, sampled about 6 weeks after vaccination. The chain links TRBV12-3 or TRBV12-4 to TRBJ1-5; D uncertain. This TCR derives from a man in his forties or fifties who received an inactivated influenza vaccine. CDR3 region: CASSLLEGQPQHF. As DNA, the CDR3 is TGTGCCAGCAGTCTATTGGAGGGCCAGCCCCAGCATTTT.